The 11 T cell receptor beta chains below were found in one sample sequenced in a study of response to subunit inactivated influenza vaccine. TCRdb re-analysed the RT-PCR reads in MiXCR, keeping a single row per CDR3 protein. The sample lists hundreds of thousands of distinct CDR3 sequences, around 15% occurring once. Sequencing was performed on PBMCs from blood, taken less than 15 days before vaccination. These receptors came from a man aged 50 to 59 who received an inactivated influenza vaccine.

This chain joins TRBV3-1 and TRBJ2-1, with D uncertain. The ends were cut back, 5 bases at V and 5 bases at J, with 13 bases in the middle. The CDR3 has 14 residues. Per germline, CDR1 LGHDT and CDR2 YNNKEL (reference sequence). The CDR3 nucleotides are TGTGCCAGCAGCTGGACCTGGGGTAACAATGAGCAGTTCTTC. Encoded protein: CASSWTWGNNEQFF.

In its sample, this clonotype was seen many times. Here the CDR3 DNA reads TGTGCCAGCAGTTTAGGGGCGGCCCAGTACTTC. Its protein product is CASSLGAAQYF. The gene calls are TRBV12-3 or TRBV12-4 and TRBJ2-5; unclear D gene. The CDR3 contains 11 residues. V was cut by 1 base and J by 9 bases, with 6 bases left in between.

This clonotype was counted a few times. The chain is built from TRBV10-3 and TRBJ2-2; 14 bases are shared with TRBD2. Germline V gene data show CDR1 as ENHRY and CDR2 as SYGVKD. This CDR3 comprises 18 residues. Unmatched junction bases numbered 3, after V lost 2 bases and J lost 1 base. CDR3 in amino acids: CAISEGLAGGRNTGELFF. As DNA, the CDR3 is TGTGCCATCAGTGAGGGACTAGCGGGGGGCCGGAACACCGGGGAGCTGTTTTTT.

This clonotype was observed a handful of times. This chain links TRBV30 with TRBJ2-5; 9 nucleotides match TRBD1. The CDR3 sequence is 13 residues long. The V segment lost 4 bases and the J segment 5 bases; nucleotides outside the gene matches: 5. Germline CDR1 reads GTSNPN; CDR2 reads SVGIG (reference sequence). The CDR3 bases are TGTGCCTGGAAGGGGACAGGGCATGAGACCCAGTACTTC. It yields the protein CAWKGTGHETQYF.

V and J are TRBV11-1 and TRBJ2-7; the D gene is possibly TRBD2 (6 bases). The V and J ends lost 5 bases and 6 bases respectively, with 17 bases between them. Germline V gives CDR1 SGHAT, CDR2 FQDESV (reference sequence). The CDR3 has 14 residues. This CDR3 reads CASSPGVEGAEQYF. The CDR3 DNA follows: TGTGCCAGCAGCCCGGGGGTCGAAGGAGCCGAGCAGTACTTC.

This clonotype occurred many times. This rearrangement joins TRBV4-2 to TRBJ1-2; unclear D gene. V lost 0 bases and J 0 bases, leaving 11 bases between the germline ends. This CDR3 has 16 amino acids. Germline V gene lookup returns CDR1 LGHNA and CDR2 YNFKEQ. As DNA, the CDR3 is TGTGCCAGCAGCCAAGATTTGGCCACTACTAACTATGGCTACACCTTC. Translated: CASSQDLATTNYGYTF.

The table lists this clonotype with a few counts. This rearrangement joins TRBV12-3 or TRBV12-4 to TRBJ2-7; TRBD1 matches at 7 bases. The trim removed 0 bases at V and 5 bases at J, leaving 7 bases unmatched. This CDR3 has 15 residues. CDR3 nucleotides: TGTGCCAGCAGTTTAGCCCTACTACAGGGGCACGAGCAGTACTTC. Amino acids: CASSLALLQGHEQYF.

This clonotype was seen more than once but under ten times. This chain connects TRBV7-9 to TRBJ2-1, with 7 bases matching TRBD2. The CDR3 is 16 amino acids. The J segment lost 3 bases and the V segment lost 4 bases, leaving 9 bases of the junction unmatched. Germline CDR1 reads SEHNR; CDR2 reads FQNEAQ (reference sequence). The CDR3 here is CASSSSTSANYNEQFF. The CDR3 bases are TGTGCCAGCAGCTCTTCTACTAGCGCCAACTACAATGAGCAGTTCTTC.

The chain recombines TRBV10-3 with TRBJ2-1; the match to TRBD2 covers 9 bases. The trim removed 4 bases at V and 2 bases at J, leaving 3 bases unmatched. Germline CDR1 ENHRY, CDR2 SYGVKD. The CDR3 runs 15 residues. In DNA form, the CDR3 reads TGTGCCATCAGTGGACTAGCGGCACCCTACAATGAGCAGTTCTTC. This sequence encodes CAISGLAAPYNEQFF.

Only a few counts were recorded for this clonotype. For the CDR3, the DNA is TGTGCCAGCAGTCCCCGCCGGGAAAACGAGCAGTACTTC. Translated: CASSPRRENEQYF. The chain carries TRBV7-9 and TRBJ2-7, with a possible D match to TRBD2 (5 bases). V lost 6 bases, J lost 5 bases, and 14 bases lay in between. Germline values: CDR1 SEHNR, CDR2 FQNEAQ (reference sequence). CDR3 length: 13 residues.

The CDR3 DNA is TGTGCCAGCAGCGCAGGACAGGGCCTCTCTGGGGCCAACGTCCTGACTTTC. This encodes CASSAGQGLSGANVLTF. The V gene is TRBV9, the J gene TRBJ2-6; 8 nucleotides align to TRBD1. The germline CDR1 and CDR2 sequences are SGDLS and YYNGEE. This CDR3 has 17 amino acids. The junction had 5 bases not matched to a gene; V was cut back by 3 bases and J by 0 bases. The entire variable domain, with the rest obtained from reference TRBV9 and TRBJ2-6, is as follows: DSGVTQTPKHLITATGQRVTLRCSPRSGDLSVYWYQQSLDQGLQFLIQYYNGEERAKGNILERFSAQQFPDLHSELNLSSLELGDSALYFCASSAGQGLSGANVLTFGAGSRLTVL.